The text below deals with one T cell receptor beta chain. Its specificity is unknown. TCR alpha and TCR beta cDNA libraries carrying sample barcodes and UMIs came from 5'RACE with constant-segment primers. From the 5' RACE reads, TCRdb called clonotypes with MiXCR, one entry per CDR3 protein. The table lists just over 300,000 distinct CDR3 sequences, just under 20% of them singletons. The data belong to a study of T-cell memory formation after mild COVID-19. Study as a whole: TCR clusters largely stayed donor specific.

This CDR3 region has 13 residues. Germline V gene sequence: CDR1 SQVTM, CDR2 ANQGSEA. The germline V and J ends were trimmed by 2 bases and 3 bases, with 10 bases remaining between them. Study-wide results and caveats: CD4+ contracting clones were found mainly in CM and EM, and CD8+ ones in EMRA.

Specimen: PBMCs or a T cell subset sorted from them (not recorded which). The source is a young man who had mild COVID-19 (a few samples of this study predate the infection). Cell type and time point are not known. The chain uses TRBV29-1 and TRBJ1-1, with D possibly TRBD1 on 6 matching bases. The DNA for the CDR3 is TGCAGCGTTGAACGGGGGCGGGACACTGAAGCTTTCTTT. Protein: CSVERGRDTEAFF.